This paragraph covers one T cell receptor (beta chain) sequence. This record belongs to a study of control samples from healthy donors and cancer patients. Method: immunoSEQ multiplex PCR; TCRdb's copy keeps in-frame clones and lacks some. Of about 49,000 clones listed, 65% to 90% were seen once; the top ten hold about 2.8%. Germline V gene data show CDR1 as SGHRS and CDR2 as YFSETQ. The V segment lost 4 bases and the J segment 0 bases; nucleotides outside the gene matches: 6. The CDR3 spans 16 residues. The origin of this receptor is a woman aged 50 to 60 with lung cancer. The material sequenced was PBMCs. This sequence joins TRBV5-1 and TRBJ1-1; 10 nucleotides match TRBD1. CDR3 sequence reads: CASSPRTGGLNTEAFF. DNA for the CDR3: TGCGCCAGCAGCCCGAGGACAGGGGGATTGAACACTGAAGCTTTCTTT.